These 7 T cell receptor beta chains originate from one sample sequenced in a study of T cells after yellow fever vaccination. A single record per CDR3 protein comes from TCRdb applying MiXCR to the 5' RACE reads. The sample yields approximately 550,000 distinct CDR3 sequences, 13% seen once. This specimen was PBMCs, taken on the day of the yellow fever booster vaccination. The receptors stem from a man younger than 40 who received the YFV17D yellow fever vaccine.

This clonotype was counted a few times. The chain recombines TRBV10-3 with TRBJ2-1; 7 bases are shared with TRBD1. V lost 2 bases, J lost 6 bases, and 7 bases stayed unmatched. From germline, CDR1 is ENHRY and CDR2 SYGVKD. The CDR3 extends over 15 amino acids. The DNA for the CDR3 is TGTGCCATCAGTGAGGCCAGGAAGGGGGCCAATGAGCAGTTCTTC. It specifies CAISEARKGANEQFF.

V gene TRBV5-1 combines with J gene TRBJ1-4; TRBD1 matches 8 bases. The CDR3 extends over 17 amino acids. Germline loops: CDR1 SGHRS, CDR2 YFSETQ. V shed 4 bases, J shed 7 bases, and the junction held 15 bases outside the gene matches. The CDR3 DNA reads TGCGCCAGCAGCACCGGACAGGGCGGTTCGTTCAGTGAAAAACTGTTTTTT. Amino acids: CASSTGQGGSFSEKLFF.

This clonotype was recorded a few times. The rearrangement joins TRBV12-5 to TRBJ2-1; possibly TRBD2 for D (6 bases). The germline V gene has CDR1 LGHNT and CDR2 FRNRAP. The CDR3 sequence is 16 residues long. The V and J ends lost 2 bases and 3 bases respectively, with 14 bases between them. CDR3 loop: CASGLRGEVGYNEQFF. Here the CDR3 DNA reads TGTGCTAGTGGTTTGAGAGGGGAGGTAGGCTACAATGAGCAGTTCTTC.

J is TRBJ1-4 and V is TRBV4-3, with TRBD1 as a possible D gene (5 bases). V dropped 3 bases and J dropped 5 bases, with 16 bases sitting between them. CDR1 is LGHNA and CDR2 is YSLEER in the germline V gene. The CDR3 contains 16 residues. The CDR3 protein is CASSQESRGSNEKLFF. The DNA of the CDR3 is TGCGCCAGCAGCCAGGAATCTAGGGGCTCCAATGAAAAACTGTTTTTT.

This clonotype was seen only a few times. This chain connects TRBV4-3 to TRBJ1-4, with unresolved D. This CDR3 has 13 amino acids. Trimming stripped 1 base from V and 8 bases from J, with 8 bases between. Germline loops: CDR1 LGHNA, CDR2 YSLEER. DNA for the CDR3: TGCGCCAGCAGCCAAGGACCCAACGAAAAACTGTTTTTT. This codes for CASSQGPNEKLFF.

The chain carries TRBV27 and TRBJ2-1, with D possibly being TRBD1 or TRBD2 (6 bases each). V was clipped by 6 bases and J by 2 bases, with 20 bases between them. This CDR3 is built from 17 residues. Per the germline V gene, CDR1 is MNHEY and CDR2 is SMNVEV (reference sequence). In nucleotides, the CDR3 is TGTGCCAGCAGCACTACAGGGCTAGCGCCCCCCTACAATGAGCAGTTCTTC. Residues: CASSTTGLAPPYNEQFF.

The table lists this clonotype with a few counts. This chain connects TRBV5-6 to TRBJ2-6; tentative D call: TRBD1 (6 bases). CDR3 length equals 16 residues. Trimming left V 4 bases short and J 2 bases short, with 13 bases between. Per germline, CDR1 SGHDT and CDR2 YYEEEE. The CDR3 spells CASSKTGPPGANVLTF. CDR3 DNA sequence: TGTGCCAGCAGCAAAACAGGGCCCCCTGGGGCCAACGTCCTGACTTTC.